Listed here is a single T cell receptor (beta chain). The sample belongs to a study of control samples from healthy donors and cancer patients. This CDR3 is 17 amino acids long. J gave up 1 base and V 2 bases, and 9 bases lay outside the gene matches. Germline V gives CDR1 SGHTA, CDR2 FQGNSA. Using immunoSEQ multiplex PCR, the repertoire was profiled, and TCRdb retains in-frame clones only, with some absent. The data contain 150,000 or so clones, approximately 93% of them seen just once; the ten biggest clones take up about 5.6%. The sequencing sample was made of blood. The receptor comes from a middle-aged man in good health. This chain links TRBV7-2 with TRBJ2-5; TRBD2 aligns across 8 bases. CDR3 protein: CASSLSSGASGQETQYF. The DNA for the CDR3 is TGTGCCAGCAGCTTAAGTAGCGGGGCTAGCGGCCAAGAGACCCAGTACTTC. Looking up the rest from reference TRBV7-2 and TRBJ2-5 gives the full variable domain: GAGVSQSPSNKVTEKGKDVELRCDPISGHTALYWYRQSLGQGLEFLIYFQGNSAPDKSGLPSDRFSAERTGGSVSTLTIQRTQQEDSAVYLCASSLSSGASGQETQYFGPGTRLLVL.